The subject of this entry is one T cell receptor beta chain. This specimen belongs to a study of control samples from healthy donors and cancer patients. Trimming removed 5 bases from V and 1 base from J, with 14 bases in between. This CDR3 region has 15 residues. Germline assignment: CDR1 LGHDT and CDR2 YNNKEL (reference sequence). TCRdb's copy holds only in-frame clones and misses some; the assay was immunoSEQ multiplex PCR. The sample gives roughly 100,000 clones, 90% to 95% of which show up once; roughly 2.5% is in the top ten. This receptor was obtained from a woman younger than 35 in good health. The sequencing input was blood. The chain uses TRBV3-1 (or the pseudogene TRBV3-2) and TRBJ1-1; D is perhaps TRBD1 (6 bases). CDR3 coding DNA: TGTGCCAGCAGCGCATACAGGGCAAAGAACACTGAAGCTTTCTTT. Its translation is CASSAYRAKNTEAFF.